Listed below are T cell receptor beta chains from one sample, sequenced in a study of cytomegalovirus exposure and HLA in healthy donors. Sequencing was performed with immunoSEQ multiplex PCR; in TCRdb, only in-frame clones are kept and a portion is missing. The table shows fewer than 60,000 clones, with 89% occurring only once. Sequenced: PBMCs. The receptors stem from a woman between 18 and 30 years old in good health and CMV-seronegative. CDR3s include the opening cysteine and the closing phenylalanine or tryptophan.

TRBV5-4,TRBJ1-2,CASSLNYDDYGYTF
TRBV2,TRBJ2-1,CAIHPPGAGEQFF
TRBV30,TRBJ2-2,CAWSRSGSFNTGELFF
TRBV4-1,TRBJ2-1,CASSQATNAKISYNEQFF
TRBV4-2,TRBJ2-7,CASSQVVGAGGRSSYEQYF
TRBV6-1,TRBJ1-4,CASSERTGGEEKLFF
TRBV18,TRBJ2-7,CASSPSTGSSYEQYF
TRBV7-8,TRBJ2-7,CASSLGLGGSSYEQYF
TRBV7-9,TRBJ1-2,CASRGTGEGYTF
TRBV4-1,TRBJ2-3,CASSLTGTLTDTQYF
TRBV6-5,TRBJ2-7,CATETGGEQYF
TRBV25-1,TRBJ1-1,CASSEMQGNVNTEAFF
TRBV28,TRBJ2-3,CASRWGADTQYF
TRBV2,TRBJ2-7,CASGRDRTYEQYF
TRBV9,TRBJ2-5,CASSVALGTAHEGTQYF
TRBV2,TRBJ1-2,CASRRTGVGPYGYTF
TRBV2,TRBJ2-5,CASSGGRGRQETQYF
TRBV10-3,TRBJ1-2,CAISESETGGAEGTYGYTF
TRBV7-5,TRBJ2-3,CARSLIRGRGASDTDTDTQYF
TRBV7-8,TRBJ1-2,CASSFGQLAYGYTF
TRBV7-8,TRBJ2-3,CASSLGQGKDTQYF
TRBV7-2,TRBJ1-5,CASSFPGQPQHF
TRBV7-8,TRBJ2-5,CASSPWRASGGQETQYF
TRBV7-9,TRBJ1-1,CASSLRVTEAFF
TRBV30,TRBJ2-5,CAWRIAGGRETQYF
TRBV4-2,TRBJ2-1,CASSRRTGEYNEQFF
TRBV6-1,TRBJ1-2,CASSEGNWGYTF
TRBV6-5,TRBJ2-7,CASRRDATPYEQYF
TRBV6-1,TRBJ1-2,CASEDRALWSYTF
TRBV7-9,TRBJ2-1,CASSLLAGVNEQFF
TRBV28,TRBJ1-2,CASSPTTGALYGYTF
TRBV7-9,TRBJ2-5,CASSSPDREQETQYF
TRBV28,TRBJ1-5,CASRLGVVQPQHF
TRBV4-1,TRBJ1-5,CASSQTVNQPQHF
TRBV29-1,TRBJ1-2,CSVLGRGLNYGYTF
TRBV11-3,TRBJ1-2,CASSLTGTGPSNYGYTF
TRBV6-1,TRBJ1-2,CASLKRGSYGYTF
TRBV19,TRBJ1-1,CASSTRPGGAFF
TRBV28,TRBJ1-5,CASRQGFNQPQHF
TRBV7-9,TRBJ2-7,CASSEGTGGQYF
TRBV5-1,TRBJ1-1,CASSLRGLQEGGEAFF
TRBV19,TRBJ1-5,CASRWGRVEHQPQHF
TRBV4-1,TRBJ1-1,CASSQDLETRLAFF
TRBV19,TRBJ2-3,CASSSARQTDTQYF
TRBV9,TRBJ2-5,CASSGTGETQYF
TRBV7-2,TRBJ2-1,CASSWTSGSNEQFF
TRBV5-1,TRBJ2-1,CASRGGLAGVYNEQFF
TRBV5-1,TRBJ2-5,CASSLAVSAGEETQYF
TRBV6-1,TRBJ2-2,CASSTSGEAGELFF
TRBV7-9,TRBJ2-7,CASSPGLFYEQYF
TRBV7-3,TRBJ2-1,CASSFTGSSYNEQFF
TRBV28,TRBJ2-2,CASSPGGLYTGELFF
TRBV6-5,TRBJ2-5,CASSLSRVRETQYF